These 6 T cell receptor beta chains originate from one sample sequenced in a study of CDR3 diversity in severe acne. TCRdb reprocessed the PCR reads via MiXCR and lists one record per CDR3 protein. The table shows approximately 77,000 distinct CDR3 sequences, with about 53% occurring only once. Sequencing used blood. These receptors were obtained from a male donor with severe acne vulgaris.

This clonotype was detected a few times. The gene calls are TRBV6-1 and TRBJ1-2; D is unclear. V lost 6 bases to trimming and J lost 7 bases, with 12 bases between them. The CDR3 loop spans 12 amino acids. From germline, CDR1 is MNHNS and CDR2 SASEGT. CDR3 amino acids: CASRLRGGGYTF. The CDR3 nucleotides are TGTGCCAGCAGACTCCGGGGAGGTGGCTACACCTTC.

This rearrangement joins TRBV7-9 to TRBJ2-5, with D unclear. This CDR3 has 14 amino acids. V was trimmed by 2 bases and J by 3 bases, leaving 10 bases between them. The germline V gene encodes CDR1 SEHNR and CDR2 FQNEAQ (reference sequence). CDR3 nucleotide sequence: TGTGCCAGCAGCTTACTCCGGCAGAAAGAGACCCAGTACTTC. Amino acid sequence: CASSLLRQKETQYF.

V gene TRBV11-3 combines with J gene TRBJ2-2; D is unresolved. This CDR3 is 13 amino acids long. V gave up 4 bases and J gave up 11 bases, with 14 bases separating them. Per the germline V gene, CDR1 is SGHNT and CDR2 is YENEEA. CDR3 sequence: CASSSTETYELFF. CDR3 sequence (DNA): TGTGCCAGCAGCTCCACAGAAACCTACGAGCTGTTTTTT.

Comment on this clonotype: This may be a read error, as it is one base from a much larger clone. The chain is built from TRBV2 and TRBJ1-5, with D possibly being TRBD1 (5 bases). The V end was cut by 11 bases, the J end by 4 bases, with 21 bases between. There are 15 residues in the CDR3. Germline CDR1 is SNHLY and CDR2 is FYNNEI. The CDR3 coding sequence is TGTGCCCGTAAGAACATGGGGGGGGATAATCAGCCCCAGCATTTT. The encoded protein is CARKNMGGDNQPQHF.

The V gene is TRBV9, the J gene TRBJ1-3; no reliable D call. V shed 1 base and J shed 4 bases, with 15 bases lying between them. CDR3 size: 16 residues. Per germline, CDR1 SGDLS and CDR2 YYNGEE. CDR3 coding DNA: TGTGCCAGCAGCGTAATAAGTAGCGGGAAAGGAAACACCATATATTTT. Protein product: CASSVISSGKGNTIYF.

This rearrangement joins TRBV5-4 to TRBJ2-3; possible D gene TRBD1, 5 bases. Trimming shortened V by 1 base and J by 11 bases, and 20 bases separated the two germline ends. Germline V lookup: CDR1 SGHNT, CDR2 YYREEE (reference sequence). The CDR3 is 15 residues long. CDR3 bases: TGTGCCAGCAGCTTGAGTCAGGGCGCTTCAAATGAGCAGTATTTT. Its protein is CASSLSQGASNEQYF.